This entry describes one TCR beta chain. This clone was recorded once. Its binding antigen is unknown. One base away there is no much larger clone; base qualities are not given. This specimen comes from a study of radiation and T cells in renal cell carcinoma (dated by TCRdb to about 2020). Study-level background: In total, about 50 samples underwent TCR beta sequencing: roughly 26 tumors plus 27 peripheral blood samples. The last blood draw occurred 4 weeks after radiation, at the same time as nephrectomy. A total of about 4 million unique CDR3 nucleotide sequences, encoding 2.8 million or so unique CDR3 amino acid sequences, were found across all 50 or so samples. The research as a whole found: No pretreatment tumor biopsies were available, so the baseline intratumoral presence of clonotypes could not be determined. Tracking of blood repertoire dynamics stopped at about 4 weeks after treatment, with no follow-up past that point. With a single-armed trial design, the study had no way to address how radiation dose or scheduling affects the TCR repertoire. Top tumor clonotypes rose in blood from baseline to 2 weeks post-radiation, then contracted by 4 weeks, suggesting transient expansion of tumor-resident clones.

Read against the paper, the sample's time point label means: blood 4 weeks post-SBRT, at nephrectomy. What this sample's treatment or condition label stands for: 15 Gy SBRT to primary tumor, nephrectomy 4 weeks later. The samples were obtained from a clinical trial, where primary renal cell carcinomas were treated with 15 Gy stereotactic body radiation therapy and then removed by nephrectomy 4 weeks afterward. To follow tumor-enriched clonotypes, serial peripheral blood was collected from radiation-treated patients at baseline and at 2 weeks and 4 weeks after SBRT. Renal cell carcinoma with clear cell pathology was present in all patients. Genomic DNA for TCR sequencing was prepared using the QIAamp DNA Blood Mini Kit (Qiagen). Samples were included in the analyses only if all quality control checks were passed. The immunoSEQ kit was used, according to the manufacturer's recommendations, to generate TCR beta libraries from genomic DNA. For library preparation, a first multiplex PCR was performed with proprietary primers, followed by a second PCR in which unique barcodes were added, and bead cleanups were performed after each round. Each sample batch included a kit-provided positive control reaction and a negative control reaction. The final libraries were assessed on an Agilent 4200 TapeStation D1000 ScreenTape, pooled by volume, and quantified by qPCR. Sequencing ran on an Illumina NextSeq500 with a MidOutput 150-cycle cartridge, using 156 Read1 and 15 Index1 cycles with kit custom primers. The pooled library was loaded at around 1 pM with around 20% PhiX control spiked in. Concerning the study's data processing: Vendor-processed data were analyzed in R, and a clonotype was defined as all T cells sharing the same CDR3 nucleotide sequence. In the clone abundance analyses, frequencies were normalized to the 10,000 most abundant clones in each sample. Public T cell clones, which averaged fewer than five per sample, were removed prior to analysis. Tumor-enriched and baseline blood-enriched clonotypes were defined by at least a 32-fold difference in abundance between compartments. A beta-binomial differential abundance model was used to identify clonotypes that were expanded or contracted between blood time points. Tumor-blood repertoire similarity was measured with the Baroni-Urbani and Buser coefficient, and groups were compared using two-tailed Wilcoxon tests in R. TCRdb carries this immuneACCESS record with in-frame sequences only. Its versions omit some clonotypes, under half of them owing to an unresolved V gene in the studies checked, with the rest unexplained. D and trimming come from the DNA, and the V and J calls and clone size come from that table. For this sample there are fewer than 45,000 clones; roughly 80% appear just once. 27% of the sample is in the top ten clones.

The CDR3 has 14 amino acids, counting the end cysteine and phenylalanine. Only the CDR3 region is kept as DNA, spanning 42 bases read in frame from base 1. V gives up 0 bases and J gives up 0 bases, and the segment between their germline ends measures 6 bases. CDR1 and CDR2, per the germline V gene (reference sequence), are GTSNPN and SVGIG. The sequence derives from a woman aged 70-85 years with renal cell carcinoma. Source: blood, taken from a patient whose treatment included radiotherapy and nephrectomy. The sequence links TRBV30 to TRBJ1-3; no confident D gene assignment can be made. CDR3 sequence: CAWSVKTSGNTIYF. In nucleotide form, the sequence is TGTGCCTGGAGTGTGAAGACCTCTGGAAACACCATATATTTT.